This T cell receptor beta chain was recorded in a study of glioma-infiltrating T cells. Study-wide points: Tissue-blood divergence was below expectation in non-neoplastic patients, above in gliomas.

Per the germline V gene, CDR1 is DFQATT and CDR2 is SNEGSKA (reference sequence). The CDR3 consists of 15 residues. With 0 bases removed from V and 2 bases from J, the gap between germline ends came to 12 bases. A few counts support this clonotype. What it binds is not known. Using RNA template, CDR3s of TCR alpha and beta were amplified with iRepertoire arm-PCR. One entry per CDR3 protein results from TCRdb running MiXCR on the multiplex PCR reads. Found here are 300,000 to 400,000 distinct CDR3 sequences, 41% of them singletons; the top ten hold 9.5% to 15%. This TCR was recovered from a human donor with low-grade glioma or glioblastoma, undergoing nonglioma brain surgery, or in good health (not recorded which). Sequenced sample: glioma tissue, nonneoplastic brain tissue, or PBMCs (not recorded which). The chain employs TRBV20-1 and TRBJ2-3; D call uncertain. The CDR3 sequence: CSARDLRRATDTQYF. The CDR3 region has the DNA TGCAGTGCTAGAGATCTCCGACGAGCCACAGATACGCAGTATTTT.